One T cell receptor (beta chain) is described in this entry. This sample was taken from a study of shared clonotypes between healthy human individuals. This CDR3 contains 15 residues. V was clipped by 5 bases and J by 7 bases; unmatched bases: 13. CDR1 LNHDA and CDR2 SQIVND come from the germline V gene (reference sequence). Adult donors, all healthy and HIV-negative, had no recent acute infections or vaccinations. This table comes from immunoSEQ multiplex PCR, and its TCRdb copy is limited to in-frame clones, with some not included. The sample has around 500,000 clones, approximately 82% seen once. The sample was PBMCs. The clonotype originates from a middle-aged woman in good health. Some clones in this sample may be carry-over from other donors' samples. This chain links TRBV19 with TRBJ2-7; 8 bases agree with TRBD2. The CDR3 nucleotides are TGTGCCAGTAGTCCTCGGGGGGGCGGCCGATATGAGCAGTACTTC. Its translation is CASSPRGGGRYEQYF.